These 22 T cell receptor beta chains share one sample of origin, sequenced in a study of T-cell reconstitution after alpha-beta-depleted transplantation in children. The library targeted TCRbeta and was prepared with unique molecular identifiers. Each CDR3 protein is one row after TCRdb ran MiXCR on the PCR reads. Counted here are about 610,000 distinct CDR3 sequences, roughly 27% occurring once; the ten biggest clones make up about a third. The source was PBMCs, collected before TCRalphabeta/CD19-depleted stem cell transplant. These receptors all come from a boy in the first two years of life with Wiskott-Aldrich syndrome, due to receive a stem cell transplant.

There are a few counts of this clonotype. The CDR3 loop is CSARVLKPLAGDTYNEQFF. The CDR3 bases are TGCAGTGCTAGAGTTTTGAAGCCCCTAGCGGGAGACACCTACAATGAGCAGTTCTTC. The rearrangement uses TRBV20-1 and TRBJ2-1; 10 bases agree with TRBD2. The CDR3 consists of 19 residues. In germline, CDR1 is DFQATT, CDR2 SNEGSKA (reference sequence). Unmatched junction bases numbered 14, after V lost 1 base and J lost 2 bases.

Only a few counts were recorded for this clonotype. DNA of the CDR3: TGCAGTGCCCGAGAAAATCCGAACACTGAAGCTTTCTTT. This sequence encodes CSARENPNTEAFF. The rearrangement links TRBV20-1 to TRBJ1-1; D gene unclear. This CDR3 spans 13 amino acids. CDR1 and CDR2 (germline): DFQATT, SNEGSKA (reference sequence). V shed 6 bases and J shed 1 base, with 12 bases lying between them.

This clonotype was seen only a few times. The chain carries TRBV29-1 and TRBJ2-7; the D is unclear. Germline values: CDR1 SQVTM, CDR2 ANQGSEA. The CDR3 has 14 amino acids. The V end lost 4 bases, the J end lost 0 bases, and 13 bases lay between the germline ends. The CDR3 DNA reads as TGCAGCGTTGTATGGGCGCTCGGCTCCTACGAGCAGTACTTC. Its protein product is CSVVWALGSYEQYF.

The V and J genes are TRBV5-1 and TRBJ2-7; no definite D call. Germline lookup yields CDR1 SGHRS and CDR2 YFSETQ. V was shortened by 4 bases and J by 4 bases, with 12 bases between the two germline ends. The CDR3 length is 13 residues. The CDR3 sequence: CASSPQLGYEQYF. The CDR3 DNA reads TGCGCCAGCAGCCCCCAACTCGGGTACGAGCAGTACTTC.

The chain combines TRBV15 with TRBJ2-2; 13 bases fit TRBD2. Germline CDR1 and CDR2: LNHNV and YYDKDF (reference sequence). The CDR3 is 18 amino acids. V gave up 3 bases and J gave up 4 bases; unmatched junction bases: 8. The CDR3 protein is CATSRKGLAGVSTGELFF. For the CDR3, the DNA is TGTGCCACCAGCAGGAAAGGACTAGCGGGAGTGTCCACCGGGGAGCTGTTTTTT.

This clonotype appeared a few times. The chain has TRBV2 and TRBJ2-5, with 10 bases aligning to TRBD2. This CDR3 is built from 13 residues. J lost 5 bases, V lost 5 bases, and 2 bases had no gene match. Germline CDR1 reads SNHLY; CDR2 reads FYNNEI. DNA of the CDR3: TGTGCCAGCAGTATGGGACTAGCGGAGACCCAGTACTTC. Encoded protein: CASSMGLAETQYF.

The J gene is TRBJ2-1, the V gene TRBV30, with 7 bases fitting TRBD1. The germline V gene has CDR1 GTSNPN and CDR2 SVGIG (reference sequence). CDR3 length: 15 amino acids. V shed 5 bases and J 6 bases; nucleotides not matched to a gene: 13. CDR3 DNA sequence: TGTGCCTGGGGAAGACCGGGACAGATACTCAATGAGCAGTTCTTC. This sequence encodes CAWGRPGQILNEQFF.

This clonotype came up a few times. The chain joins TRBV15 to TRBJ2-7; D not resolved. V was pared by 0 bases and J by 2 bases, with 11 bases between. This CDR3 spans 15 amino acids. Germline loops: CDR1 LNHNV, CDR2 YYDKDF (reference sequence). CDR3 bases: TGTGCCACCAGCAGAGATCCCCCCATGACCTACGAGCAGTACTTC. Its translation: CATSRDPPMTYEQYF.

The V and J genes are TRBV7-9 and TRBJ2-7; the match to TRBD1 covers 7 bases. Germline-derived CDR1 and CDR2 are SEHNR and FQNEAQ (reference sequence). V lost 5 bases and J lost 2; bases outside the gene matches: 6. The CDR3 sequence is 14 residues long. The CDR3 loop reads CASSDRDSPYEQYF. DNA for the CDR3: TGTGCCAGCAGCGACCGGGACAGCCCCTACGAGCAGTACTTC.

This rearrangement joins TRBV12-3 or TRBV12-4 to TRBJ2-7; 10 positions agree with TRBD1. After removal of 4 bases from V and 6 bases from J, the junction contained 6 bases not matched to a gene. The CDR3 consists of 14 residues. CDR3 sequence (DNA): TGTGCCAGCAGTTCCGGGACAGGGGCACTCGAGCAGTACTTC. The encoded protein is CASSSGTGALEQYF.

The chain has TRBV15 and TRBJ1-2, with D perhaps matching TRBD1 (6 bases). CDR3 size: 13 residues. Germline CDR1 and CDR2: LNHNV and YYDKDF (reference sequence). Trimming removed 5 bases at V and 4 bases at J, with 11 bases between. The DNA for the CDR3 is TGTGCCACCAGCCGGGGGGCTAGCTATGGCTACACCTTC. This codes for CATSRGASYGYTF.

This clonotype was found a few times. The rearrangement uses TRBV7-9 and TRBJ2-2; TRBD1 matches at 7 bases. The length of the CDR3 is 15 residues. Germline lookup yields CDR1 SEHNR and CDR2 FQNEAQ (reference sequence). Trimming took 4 bases from V and 0 from J; bases not matched to a gene: 2. CDR3 protein: CASSSGQSNTGELFF. CDR3 coding DNA: TGTGCCAGCAGCTCGGGACAGTCGAACACCGGGGAGCTGTTTTTT.

The sample holds a few counts of this clonotype. This sequence joins TRBV5-1 and TRBJ2-1; D may match TRBD1 or TRBD2 (5 bases each). Per germline, CDR1 SGHRS and CDR2 YFSETQ. The CDR3 has 14 residues. The V end was cut by 4 bases, the J end by 7 bases, with 15 bases between. CDR3 protein: CASSEGRLWNEQFF. The CDR3 DNA follows: TGCGCCAGCAGCGAGGGACGGCTCTGGAATGAGCAGTTCTTC.

This clonotype has just a few counts. The chain couples TRBV20-1 to TRBJ2-7; 9 bases align to TRBD2. V gave up 0 bases and J gave up 5 bases; unmatched junction bases: 8. CDR1 is DFQATT, CDR2 SNEGSKA, per germline (reference sequence). CDR3 length: 15 residues. The CDR3 bases are TGCAGTGCTAGAGATCTCGCGGGAGGGCCACACGAGCAGTACTTC. This encodes CSARDLAGGPHEQYF.

The J gene is TRBJ2-2, the V gene TRBV27; 7 nucleotides agree with TRBD1. The germline CDR1 and CDR2 sequences are MNHEY and SMNVEV (reference sequence). The CDR3 extends over 15 amino acids. J gave up 4 bases and V 4 bases, and 6 bases lay outside the gene matches. CDR3 nucleotides: TGTGCCAGCAGTTCCTGGACAGGAACCACCGGGGAGCTGTTTTTT. This encodes CASSSWTGTTGELFF.

The chain recombines TRBV7-2 with TRBJ1-1; D gene ambiguous. The CDR3 sequence is 13 residues long. V was pared by 3 bases and J by 7 bases, with 12 bases between. Germline V gene data show CDR1 as SGHTA and CDR2 as FQGNSA. DNA for the CDR3: TGTGCCAGCAGCTTTCGCGCCAGGAGTGAAGCTTTCTTT. Translated: CASSFRARSEAFF.

This clonotype was recorded a few times. This chain connects TRBV20-1 to TRBJ2-7; no definite D call. The CDR3 runs 12 residues. In germline, CDR1 is DFQATT, CDR2 SNEGSKA (reference sequence). Trimming stripped 2 bases from V and 0 bases from J, with 5 bases between. The DNA for the CDR3 is TGCAGTGCTAGACGGGTCTCCTACGAGCAGTACTTC. Translation: CSARRVSYEQYF.

This clonotype turned up a few times. This chain's CDR3 is CASKLPGSRLSEQYF. DNA of the CDR3: TGTGCCAGCAAACTTCCCGGGAGTAGACTCTCCGAGCAGTACTTC. The chain employs TRBV6-1 and TRBJ2-7; maybe TRBD2 (6 bases). Germline loops: CDR1 MNHNS, CDR2 SASEGT. V lost 7 bases to trimming and J lost 6 bases, with 22 bases between them. CDR3 length: 15 amino acids.

This chain connects TRBV9 to TRBJ2-1, with 10 bases identical to TRBD2. This CDR3 has 15 residues. The junction had 3 bases not matched to a gene; V was cut back by 1 base and J by 5 bases. The germline gives CDR1 SGDLS, CDR2 YYNGEE. CDR3 sequence: CASSVQGLANNEQFF. CDR3 nucleotide sequence: TGTGCCAGCAGCGTACAGGGACTAGCGAACAATGAGCAGTTCTTC.

This clonotype was counted a few times. The chain combines TRBV20-1 with TRBJ2-5; 7 bases fit TRBD2. The V segment lost 6 bases and the J segment 2 bases; nucleotides outside the gene matches: 9. Germline CDR1 reads DFQATT; CDR2 reads SNEGSKA (reference sequence). CDR3 length equals 14 residues. For the CDR3, the DNA is TGCAGTGCAGTACTGACTAGCCCTCAAGAGACCCAGTACTTC. As protein: CSAVLTSPQETQYF.

CDR3 residues: CSARGVLGSPLHF. For the CDR3, the DNA is TGCAGTGCTAGAGGGGTCCTGGGATCACCCCTCCACTTT. The rearrangement joins TRBV20-1 to TRBJ1-6; D not certain. This CDR3 is 13 amino acids long. Trimming shortened V by 1 base and J by 10 bases, and 11 bases separated the two germline ends. Per the germline V gene, CDR1 is DFQATT and CDR2 is SNEGSKA (reference sequence).

J is TRBJ1-4 and V is TRBV20-1, with a tentative D call TRBD1 (5 bases). Germline V lookup: CDR1 DFQATT, CDR2 SNEGSKA (reference sequence). Trimming took off 3 bases at V and 8 bases at J, with 19 bases between the two ends. This CDR3 has 15 amino acids. The CDR3 sequence: CSASYSLGLEEKLFF. DNA of the CDR3: TGCAGTGCTAGTTATTCACTGGGGCTTGAAGAAAAACTGTTTTTT.